Given below is one TCR beta chain in context. Its antigen is unidentified. Mismatch with germline at one junction end may stem from a read error. The CDR3 runs 14 residues. Germline V gives CDR1 SEHNR, CDR2 FQNEAQ (reference sequence). The data derive from a study of cytomegalovirus exposure and HLA in healthy donors. The study ran its PCR with 60 Vbeta and 13 Jbeta primers. Clones were read by immunoSEQ multiplex PCR, and TCRdb kept only the in-frame ones, dropping some. The sample records about 140,000 clones, 75% to 80% being singletons. Study-wide points: Presence/absence results assume similar sequencing depth per donor, which may not hold. Specificity of a few CMV-associated chains for CMV antigens was verified in vitro.

The chain has TRBV7-9 and TRBJ1-4, with unresolved D. Sequenced material: PBMCs. The clonotype was recovered from a man aged 30 to 45 in good health and CMV-seronegative. CDR3 DNA: TGTACCAGCAGCTTAAACGGGGAGGGTGAAAAACTGTTTTTT. Translation gives CTSSLNGEGEKLFF.